This T cell receptor beta chain was retrieved from a study of T cell responses to AZD1222 COVID-19 vaccine. For this clone: Its target is unknown.

Clones were read by immunoSEQ multiplex PCR, and TCRdb kept only the in-frame ones, dropping some. The table lists 130,000 to 150,000 clones, 90% of them singletons. Study-wide results and limits: The number of AZD1222 recipients seropositive at baseline was only 5 to 7. Recipients of two AZD1222 doses showed rising Spike-specific TCR breadth and depth. Repertoire sampling occurred only after the peak T cell response. The span of vaccine-associated CD4 TCRs extended across spike, with dominance at 160-218 and 743-854.

The germline V gene has CDR1 MGHDK and CDR2 SYGVNS. This CDR3 has 14 amino acids. The germline V and J ends were trimmed by 3 bases and 9 bases, with 12 bases remaining between them. The sequenced sample was peripheral blood, obtained on day 0 of AZD1222 vaccination. This sequence originates from an adult in good health. V is TRBV25-1 and J is TRBJ1-6; D gene uncertain. This chain's CDR3 is CASSDSHVFSPLHF. Written as DNA, the CDR3 is TGTGCCAGCAGTGATTCTCACGTTTTTTCACCCCTCCACTTT.